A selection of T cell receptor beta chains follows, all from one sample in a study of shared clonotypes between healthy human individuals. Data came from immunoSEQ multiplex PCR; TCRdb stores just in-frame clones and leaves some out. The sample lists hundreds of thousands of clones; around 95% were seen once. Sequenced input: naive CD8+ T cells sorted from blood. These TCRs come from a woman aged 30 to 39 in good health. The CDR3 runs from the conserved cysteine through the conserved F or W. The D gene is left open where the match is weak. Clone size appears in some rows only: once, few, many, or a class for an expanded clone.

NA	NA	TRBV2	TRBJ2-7	CASSAVDGAYEQYF	TGTGCCAGCAGTGCGGTTGACGGAGCCTACGAGCAGTACTTC
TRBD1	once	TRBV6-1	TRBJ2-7	CASDFTTGVYEQYF	TGTGCCAGCGACTTCACAACAGGGGTGTACGAGCAGTACTTC
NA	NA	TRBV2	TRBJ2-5	CASSDSAGIRETQYF	TGTGCCAGCAGTGACTCCGCGGGAATCAGGGAGACCCAGTACTTC
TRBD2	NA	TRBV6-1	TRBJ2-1	CASRASGISYNEQFF	TGTGCCAGCAGGGCTAGCGGGATCTCCTACAATGAGCAGTTCTTC
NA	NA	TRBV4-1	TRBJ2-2	CASSLGFYNGEMFF	TGCGCCAGCAGCCTAGGGTTTTACAACGGGGAGATGTTTTTT
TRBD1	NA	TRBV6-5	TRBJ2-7	CASRPDRGLAYEQYF	TGTGCCAGCAGACCTGACAGGGGCCTTGCCTACGAGCAGTACTTC
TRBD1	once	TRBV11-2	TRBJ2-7	CASSSGQAVYEQYF	TGTGCCAGCAGCTCGGGACAGGCTGTCTACGAGCAGTACTTC
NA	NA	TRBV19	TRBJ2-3	CASSTHLGDTQYF	TGTGCCAGTAGTACCCACTTGGGAGATACGCAGTATTTT
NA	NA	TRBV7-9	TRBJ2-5	CASSPTSGSARETQYF	TGTGCCAGCAGCCCAACATCGGGTTCAGCGCGGGAGACCCAGTACTTC
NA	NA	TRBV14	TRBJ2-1	CASSPYWGDEQFF	TGTGCCAGCAGCCCGTACTGGGGGGATGAGCAGTTCTTC
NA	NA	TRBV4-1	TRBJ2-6	CASSQVGPGFRSGANVLTF	TGCGCCAGCAGCCAAGTAGGACCAGGGTTCAGATCTGGGGCCAACGTCCTGACTTTC
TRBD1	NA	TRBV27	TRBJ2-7	CASSQVRGTGFYEQYF	TGTGCCAGCAGTCAGGTTAGGGGGACAGGGTTTTACGAGCAGTACTTC
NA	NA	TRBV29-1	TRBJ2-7	CSVVGRYAEQYF	TGCAGCGTTGTTGGACGGTACGCCGAGCAGTACTTC
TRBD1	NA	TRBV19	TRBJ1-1	CASDDRGVTEAFF	TGTGCCAGCGACGACAGGGGTGTCACTGAAGCTTTCTTT
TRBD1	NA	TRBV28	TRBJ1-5	CASGPGQGYSNQPQHF	TGTGCCAGCGGGCCGGGACAGGGTTATAGCAATCAGCCCCAGCATTTT
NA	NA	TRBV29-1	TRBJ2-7	CSVEEAGDSSYEQYF	TGCAGCGTTGAAGAGGCGGGGGACAGTTCCTACGAGCAGTACTTC
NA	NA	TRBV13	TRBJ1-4	CASSLGLTGRREKLFF	TGTGCCAGCAGCTTAGGCCTAACGGGGAGGCGTGAAAAACTGTTTTTT